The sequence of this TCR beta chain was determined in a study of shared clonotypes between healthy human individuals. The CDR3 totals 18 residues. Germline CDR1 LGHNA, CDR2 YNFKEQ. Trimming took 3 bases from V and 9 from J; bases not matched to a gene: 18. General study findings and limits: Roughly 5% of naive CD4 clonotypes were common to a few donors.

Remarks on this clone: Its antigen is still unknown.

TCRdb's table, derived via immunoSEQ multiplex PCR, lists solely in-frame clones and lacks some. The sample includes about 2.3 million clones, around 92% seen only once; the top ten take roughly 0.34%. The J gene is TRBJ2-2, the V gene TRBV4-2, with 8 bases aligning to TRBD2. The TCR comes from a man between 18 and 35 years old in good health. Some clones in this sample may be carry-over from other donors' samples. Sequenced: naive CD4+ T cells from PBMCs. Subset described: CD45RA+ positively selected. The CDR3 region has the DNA TGTGCCAGCAGCCATCAAGGGGGGGTTAGCGGGACCAACCGGGAGCTGTTTTTT. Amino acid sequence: CASSHQGGVSGTNRELFF.